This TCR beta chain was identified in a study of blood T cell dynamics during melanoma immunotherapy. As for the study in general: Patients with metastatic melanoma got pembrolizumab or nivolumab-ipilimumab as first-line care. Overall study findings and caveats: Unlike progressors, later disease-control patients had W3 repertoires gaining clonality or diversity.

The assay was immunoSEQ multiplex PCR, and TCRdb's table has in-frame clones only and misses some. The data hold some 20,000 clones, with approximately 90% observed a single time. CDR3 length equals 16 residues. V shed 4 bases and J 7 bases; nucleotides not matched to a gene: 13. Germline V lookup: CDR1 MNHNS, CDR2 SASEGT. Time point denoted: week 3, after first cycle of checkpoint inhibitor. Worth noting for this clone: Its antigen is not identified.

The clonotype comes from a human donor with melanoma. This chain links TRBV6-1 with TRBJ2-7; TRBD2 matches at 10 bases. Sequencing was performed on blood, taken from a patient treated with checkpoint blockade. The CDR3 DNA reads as TGTGCCAGCAGTGTCTCCTTAGCGGGAGGACTAGGGGAGCAGTACTTC. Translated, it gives CASSVSLAGGLGEQYF.